Sequencing of this T cell receptor beta chain was carried out in a study of blood T cell repertoires in COVID-19 (dated by TCRdb to 2018 to 2021). Context from the whole study: The collaborator samples originated in the United States, Italy and Spain and spanned the acute and convalescent phases of COVID-19. HLA class I and class II types, where available, came from metadata supplied by the sample provider rather than from assay-based typing. Sample metadata almost always included a de-identified subject ID, COVID-19 status, age in years and sex. The material from the prospective study consisted of cDNA or gDNA derived from T cells, B-cell-depleted T cells, or PBMCs. The repertoires were released in a freely available public database meant as a resource for research on the immune response to SARS-CoV-2. Deeply sampled blood TCRbeta repertoires from subjects exposed to, actively infected with, or recovered from COVID-19 were included in the dataset. The samples were drawn from the first 160 participants of the ongoing ImmuneRACE study and from 950 to 1,500 subjects provided by 6 global collaborators.

A word on this clone: The clone's antigen remains unknown. No much larger clone exists at a distance of one base, and base qualities are not known.

General study outcomes and caveats: The quantity of clinical and demographic metadata differed by source and by participant and was supplied without curation.

The immunoSEQ Assay, a bias-controlled multiplex PCR, was used to amplify TCRbeta CDR3 regions from genomic DNA. Concerning the study's data processing: Within the assay, amplification of reference gene primers was used to estimate how many nucleated cells each sample contained. To quantify the absolute abundance of each unique TCRbeta CDR3 rearrangement, sequence reads were collapsed and filtered. Productive Simpson clonality was computed per sample as the square root of Simpson's diversity index over productive rearrangements. The clones in this table, taken by TCRdb from immuneACCESS, are in-frame only. Not every clone is retained; where verified, under half of the shortfall comes from an unresolved V gene, and the cause of the rest is unknown. V and J calls and clone size are as listed in that table; D and trimming were resolved from the DNA. This sample lists 120,000 to 150,000 clones; roughly 90% were detected once. Of the sample, 2% to 2.5% falls within the top ten clones.

The collaborating institutions used their own protocols to collect whole blood in K2EDTA tubes. Collaborator samples were shipped for TCRbeta analysis as frozen whole blood, isolated PBMCs, or DNA extracted from either sample type. The source material was peripheral blood. The sequence was obtained from a human donor in a cohort sampled during active COVID-19.

The base sequence is TGTGCCAGCAGTCCCCTGTCCGGGGGGCGCGACTATGGCTACACCTTC. Translated, this gives CASSPLSGGRDYGYTF. The sequence is built from TRBV27 and TRBJ1-2; perhaps TRBD1 is the D gene, with 6 bases matching. CDR1 and CDR2 are drawn from the germline V gene (reference sequence): MNHEY, SMNVEV. Between the V and J ends, shortened by 5 bases and 3 bases respectively, the junction contains 19 bases. Including cysteine and phenylalanine, the CDR3 has 16 amino acids. Left in the record is the CDR3 DNA by itself, 48 bases read in frame from the first base.